Included here is one T cell receptor beta chain sequence, with context. Its specificity is unknown. This sample stems from a study of T cells after posttransplantation cyclophosphamide. Broader study findings: Later blood repertoires were often dominated by clones from the donor CD8+ memory compartment. Tissue-infiltrating T cells from skin or gut overlapped little with blood T cells. Recipient CMV seropositivity and CMV reactivation strongly tracked TRB clonality.

The related graft donor's blood sample was taken on the day of bone marrow donation. Clones were read by immunoSEQ multiplex PCR, and TCRdb kept only the in-frame ones, dropping some. The sample has 38,000 or so clones, none seen only once. Germline CDR1 reads SGHTA; CDR2 reads FQGTGA. The germline V and J ends were trimmed by 6 bases and 0 bases, with 11 bases remaining between them. CDR3 length: 15 residues. The chain combines TRBV7-3 with TRBJ2-2, with D tentatively TRBD2 (5 bases). The sample taken for sequencing was PBMCs. The source of this sequence is a middle-aged man in good health, CMV-negative, and a related stem cell transplant donor. The CDR3 nucleotides are TGTGCCAGCAGTCGCCCCGGGGCGAACACCGGGGAGCTGTTTTTT. It encodes CASSRPGANTGELFF.